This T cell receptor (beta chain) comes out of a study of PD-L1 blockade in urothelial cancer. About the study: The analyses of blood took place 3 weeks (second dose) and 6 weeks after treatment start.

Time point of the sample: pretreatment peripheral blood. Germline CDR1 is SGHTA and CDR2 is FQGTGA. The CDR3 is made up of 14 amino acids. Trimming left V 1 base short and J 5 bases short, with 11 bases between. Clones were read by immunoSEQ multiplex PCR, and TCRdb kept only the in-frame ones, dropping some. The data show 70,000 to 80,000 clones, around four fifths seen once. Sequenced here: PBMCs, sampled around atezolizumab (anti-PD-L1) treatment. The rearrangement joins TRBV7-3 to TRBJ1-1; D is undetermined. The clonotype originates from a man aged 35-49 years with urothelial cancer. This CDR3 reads CASSLSAGGTEAFF. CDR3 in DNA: TGTGCCAGCAGCTTAAGTGCGGGAGGGACTGAAGCTTTCTTT.